A single sample gave rise to the 17 T cell receptor beta chains below, sequenced in a study of blood T cell repertoires in COVID-19. Sequenced by immunoSEQ multiplex PCR; TCRdb stores in-frame clones only, minus some. The repertoire includes 150,000 to 200,000 clones, approximately 80% of them detected once, and 13% to 15% sits in the top ten. What was sequenced was PBMCs or T cells enriched from blood (not recorded which). These receptor sequences come from a man in his 60s who had been exposed to COVID-19.

This clone was observed a few times. The chain joins TRBV5-1 to TRBJ2-2, with 11 bases matching TRBD2. Looked up from germline, CDR1 is SGHRS and CDR2 is YFSETQ. With V trimmed by 2 bases and J by 1 base, 4 bases remained unmatched. CDR3 length: 17 amino acids. The CDR3 region has the DNA TGCGCCAGCAGCTTAGGCCTAGCGGGAGGGAACACCGGGGAGCTGTTTTTT. Translated: CASSLGLAGGNTGELFF.

This clone has a single count. V and J are TRBV7-2 and TRBJ1-6; D might be TRBD1 (5 bases). The V end lost 3 bases, the J end lost 14 bases, and 8 bases lay between the germline ends. Germline V gives CDR1 SGHTA, CDR2 FQGNSA. CDR3 length equals 11 residues. The CDR3 nucleotides are TGTGCCAGCAGCTTCCAGGGAACCCTCCACTTT. Translated, it gives CASSFQGTLHF.

This sequence joins TRBV6-5 and TRBJ1-1; 8 bases map to TRBD1. CDR1 MNHEY and CDR2 SVGAGI come from the germline V gene. The CDR3 has 16 residues. V was clipped by 2 bases and J by 6 bases; unmatched bases: 11. The CDR3 sequence: CASSYLRGQGGAEAFF. The CDR3 nucleotides read TGTGCCAGCAGTTACCTAAGAGGACAGGGAGGGGCTGAAGCTTTCTTT.

The gene calls are TRBV11-3 and TRBJ2-1, with TRBD2 matching over 9 bases. In germline, CDR1 is SGHNT, CDR2 YENEEA. The J segment lost 5 bases and the V segment lost 5 bases, leaving 10 bases of the junction unmatched. CDR3 length: 16 amino acids. This CDR3 reads CASSLRGGTSHNEQFF. DNA for the CDR3: TGTGCCAGCAGCCTTAGGGGAGGGACTAGCCACAATGAGCAGTTCTTC. Filled out from reference TRBV11-3 and TRBJ2-1, the complete variable domain reads EAGVVQSPRYKIIEKKQPVAFWCNPISGHNTLYWYLQNLGQGPELLIRYENEEAVDDSQLPKDRFSAERLKGVDSTLKIQPAELGDSAVYLCASSLRGGTSHNEQFFGPGTRLTVL.

The rearrangement links TRBV19 to TRBJ1-5; maybe TRBD1 (6 bases). This CDR3 spans 12 amino acids. Germline-derived CDR1 and CDR2 are LNHDA and SQIVND (reference sequence). V shed 7 bases and J shed 7 bases, with 11 bases lying between them. The CDR3 bases are TGTGCCAGTACACAGGGTGGCCAGCCCCAGCATTTT. As protein: CASTQGGQPQHF.

The chain has TRBV28 and TRBJ2-7, with 9 bases that match TRBD2. J was trimmed by 6 bases and V by 0 bases; bases with no gene match: 6. CDR3 size: 15 residues. CDR1 MDHEN and CDR2 SYDVKM come from the germline V gene. This chain's CDR3 is CASSLWGSGSLEQYF. The CDR3 DNA reads TGTGCCAGCAGTTTATGGGGTAGCGGGAGTCTCGAGCAGTACTTC.

This clone was detected once. The chain joins TRBV28 to TRBJ1-2, with TRBD1 as a possible D gene (5 bases). This CDR3 spans 11 amino acids. Germline CDR1 MDHEN, CDR2 SYDVKM. V gave up 5 bases and J gave up 11 bases, with 12 bases separating them. CDR3 amino acids: CASSGGTGYTF. The CDR3 DNA sequence: TGTGCCAGCAGTGGGGGGACGGGATACACCTTC.

This rearrangement joins TRBV28 to TRBJ1-6; 8 positions agree with TRBD1. The CDR3 contains 14 residues. CDR1 and CDR2 from the germline V gene are MDHEN and SYDVKM. The V gene end was trimmed by 4 bases and the J gene end by 10 bases; junction bases not matched to a gene: 6. The chain's CDR3 is CASSSTGANSPLHF. The CDR3 bases are TGTGCCAGCAGTTCGACAGGGGCCAACTCACCCCTCCACTTT.

The CDR3 sequence: CASSRDSQETQYF. The CDR3 bases are TGCGCCAGCAGCCGGGACAGCCAAGAGACCCAGTACTTC. This chain uses TRBV10-1 with TRBJ2-5, with TRBD1 identical over 7 bases. The CDR3 totals 13 residues. In germline, CDR1 is WNHNN, CDR2 SYGVQD (reference sequence). V shed 6 bases, J shed 1 base, and the junction held 2 bases outside the gene matches.

This clone is categorized as medium-sized. The CDR3 is CASSYSEWASEQYF. The CDR3 DNA sequence: TGTGCCAGCAGTTACTCTGAGTGGGCCTCCGAGCAGTACTTC. The V and J genes are TRBV6-6 and TRBJ2-7; D is unclear. CDR1 and CDR2 from the germline V gene are MNHNY and SVGAGI (reference sequence). The V gene lost 0 bases and the J gene lost 6 bases, with 12 bases spanning the gap. This CDR3 region has 14 residues.

This clone was detected once. The V call is TRBV5-1, the J call TRBJ2-5; D may be TRBD2 (6 bases). Trimming cost V 0 bases and J 2 bases, with 17 bases left between them. The CDR3 covers 17 residues. Germline V gene data show CDR1 as SGHRS and CDR2 as YFSETQ. In DNA form, the CDR3 reads TGCGCCAGCAGCTTGGGGATCGGGGGAGGCCAACAAGAGACCCAGTACTTC. It translates to CASSLGIGGGQQETQYF.

This clone was seen a single time. The chain joins TRBV19 to TRBJ1-6, with 8 bases that match TRBD1. Trimming took 5 bases from V and 5 from J; bases not matched to a gene: 2. The germline CDR1 and CDR2 sequences are LNHDA and SQIVND (reference sequence). The CDR3 is 14 amino acids. The CDR3 region has the DNA TGTGCCAGTAGTCGACAGGGGAATAATTCACCCCTCCACTTT. Protein product: CASSRQGNNSPLHF.

The V and J genes are TRBV6-5 and TRBJ1-5; D is unclear. Per germline, CDR1 MNHEY and CDR2 SVGAGI. V was trimmed by 2 bases and J by 6 bases, leaving 8 bases between them. The length of the CDR3 is 13 residues. CDR3 region: CASSYAEGQPQHF. CDR3 bases: TGTGCCAGCAGTTACGCCGAGGGTCAGCCCCAGCATTTT.

V gene TRBV5-1 combines with J gene TRBJ2-3, with D possibly being TRBD2 (5 bases). The V end lost 4 bases, the J end lost 2 bases, and 8 bases lay between the germline ends. This CDR3 has 13 amino acids. CDR1 and CDR2 from the germline V gene are SGHRS and YFSETQ. The CDR3 DNA sequence: TGCGCCAGCAGCCCGGACTTCACAGATACGCAGTATTTT. Translated, it gives CASSPDFTDTQYF.

V usage is TRBV4-3 and J usage is TRBJ2-7, with D perhaps TRBD1 (5 bases). Germline V gives CDR1 LGHNA, CDR2 YSLEER. Between the trimmed V and J ends, which lost 4 bases and 0 bases, there was a span of 19 bases. The CDR3 loop spans 17 amino acids. The CDR3 sequence is CASSRNRQSSSSYEQYF. For the CDR3, the DNA is TGCGCCAGCAGCCGTAACCGACAGAGTTCTAGCTCCTACGAGCAGTACTTC.

The chain is built from TRBV20-1 and TRBJ1-1; D is uncertain. Trimming cost V 3 bases and J 11 bases, with 10 bases left between them. The CDR3 runs to 10 residues. Germline CDR1 and CDR2: DFQATT and SNEGSKA (reference sequence). This CDR3 reads CSASAGYAFF. DNA of the CDR3: TGCAGTGCTAGCGCGGGTTACGCTTTCTTT.

DNA for the CDR3: TGTGCCATCGAGGGAGGGCCGGCAGATACGCAGTATTTT. Translating gives CAIEGGPADTQYF. The chain is built from TRBV10-3 and TRBJ2-3; the match to TRBD2 covers 7 bases. V shed 8 bases, J shed 4 bases, and the junction held 6 bases outside the gene matches. Germline V CDR1 and CDR2: ENHRY, SYGVKD. There are 13 residues in the CDR3.